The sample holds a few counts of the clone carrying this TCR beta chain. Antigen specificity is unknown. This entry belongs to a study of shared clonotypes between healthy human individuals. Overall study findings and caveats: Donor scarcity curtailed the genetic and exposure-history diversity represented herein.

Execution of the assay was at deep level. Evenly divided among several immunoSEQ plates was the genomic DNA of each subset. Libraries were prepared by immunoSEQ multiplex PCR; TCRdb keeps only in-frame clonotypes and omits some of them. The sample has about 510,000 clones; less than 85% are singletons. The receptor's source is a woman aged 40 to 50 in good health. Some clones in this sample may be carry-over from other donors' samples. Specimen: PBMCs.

The CDR3 spells CASSLAAGLTDYEQYF. The CDR3 DNA follows: TGTGCCAGCAGTTTAGCCGCAGGGCTGACGGACTACGAGCAGTACTTC. The V and J genes are TRBV27 and TRBJ2-7; possible D gene TRBD1, 5 bases. The CDR3 spans 16 residues. V was trimmed by 2 bases and J by 3 bases, leaving 17 bases between them. From germline, CDR1 is MNHEY and CDR2 SMNVEV (reference sequence).